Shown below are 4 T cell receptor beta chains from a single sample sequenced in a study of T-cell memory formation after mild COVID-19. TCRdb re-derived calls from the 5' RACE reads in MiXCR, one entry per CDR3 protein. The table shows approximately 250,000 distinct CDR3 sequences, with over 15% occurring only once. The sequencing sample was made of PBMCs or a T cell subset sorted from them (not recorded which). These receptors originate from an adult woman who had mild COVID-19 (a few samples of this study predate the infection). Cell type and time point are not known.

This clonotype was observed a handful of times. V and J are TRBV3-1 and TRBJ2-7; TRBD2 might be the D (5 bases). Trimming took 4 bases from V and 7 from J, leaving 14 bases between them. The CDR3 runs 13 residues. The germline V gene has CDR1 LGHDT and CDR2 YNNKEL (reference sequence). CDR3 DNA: TGTGCCAGCAGCCTGAAGGGAGTGGGTGAGCAGTACTTC. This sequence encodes CASSLKGVGEQYF.

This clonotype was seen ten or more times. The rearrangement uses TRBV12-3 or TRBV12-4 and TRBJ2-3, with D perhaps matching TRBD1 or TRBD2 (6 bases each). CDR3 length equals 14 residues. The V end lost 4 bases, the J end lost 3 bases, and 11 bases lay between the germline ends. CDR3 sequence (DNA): TGTGCCAGCAGTTCTACAGGGAGGACAGATACGCAGTATTTT. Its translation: CASSSTGRTDTQYF.

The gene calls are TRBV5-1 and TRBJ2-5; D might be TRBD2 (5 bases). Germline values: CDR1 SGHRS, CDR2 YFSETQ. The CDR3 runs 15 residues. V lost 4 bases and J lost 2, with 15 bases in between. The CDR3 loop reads CASSTGSTAQETQYF. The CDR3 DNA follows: TGCGCCAGCAGCACGGGATCGACCGCGCAAGAGACCCAGTACTTC.

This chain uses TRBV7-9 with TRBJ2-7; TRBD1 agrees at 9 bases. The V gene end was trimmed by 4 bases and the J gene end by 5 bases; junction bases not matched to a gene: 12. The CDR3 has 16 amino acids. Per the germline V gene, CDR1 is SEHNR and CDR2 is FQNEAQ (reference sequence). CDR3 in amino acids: CASSSAYRGRPHEQYF. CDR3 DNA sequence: TGTGCCAGCAGCTCAGCCTACAGGGGGCGCCCCCACGAGCAGTACTTC.